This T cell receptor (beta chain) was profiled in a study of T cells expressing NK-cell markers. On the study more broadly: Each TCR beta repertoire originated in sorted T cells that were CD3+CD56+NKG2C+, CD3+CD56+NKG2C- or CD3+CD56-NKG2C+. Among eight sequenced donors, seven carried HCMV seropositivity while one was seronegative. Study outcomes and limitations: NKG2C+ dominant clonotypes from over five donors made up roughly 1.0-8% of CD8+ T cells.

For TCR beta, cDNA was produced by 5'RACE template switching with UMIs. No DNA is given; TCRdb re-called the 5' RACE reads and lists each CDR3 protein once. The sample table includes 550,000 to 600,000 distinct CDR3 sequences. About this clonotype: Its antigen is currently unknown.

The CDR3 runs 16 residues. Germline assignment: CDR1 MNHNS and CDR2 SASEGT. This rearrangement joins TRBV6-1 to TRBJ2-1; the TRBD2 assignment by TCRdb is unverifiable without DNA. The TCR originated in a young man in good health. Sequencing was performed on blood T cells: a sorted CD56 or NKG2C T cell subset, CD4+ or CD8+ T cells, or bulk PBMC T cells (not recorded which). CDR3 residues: CASSVPSSGAYNEQFF.